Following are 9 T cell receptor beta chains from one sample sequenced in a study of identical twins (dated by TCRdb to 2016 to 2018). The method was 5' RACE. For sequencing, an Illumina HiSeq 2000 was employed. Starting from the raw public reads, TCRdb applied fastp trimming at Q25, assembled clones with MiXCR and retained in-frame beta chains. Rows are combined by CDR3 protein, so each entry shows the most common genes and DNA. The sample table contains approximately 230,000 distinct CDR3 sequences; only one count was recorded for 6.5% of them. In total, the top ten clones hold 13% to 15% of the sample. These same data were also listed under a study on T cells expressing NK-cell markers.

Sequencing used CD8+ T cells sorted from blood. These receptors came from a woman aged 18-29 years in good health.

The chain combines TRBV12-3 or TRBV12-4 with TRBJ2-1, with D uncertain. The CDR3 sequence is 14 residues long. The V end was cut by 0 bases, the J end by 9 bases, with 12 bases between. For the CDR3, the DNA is TGTGCCAGCAGTTTAGCGATCACTTACCGTGAGCAGTTCTTC. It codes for CASSLAITYREQFF.

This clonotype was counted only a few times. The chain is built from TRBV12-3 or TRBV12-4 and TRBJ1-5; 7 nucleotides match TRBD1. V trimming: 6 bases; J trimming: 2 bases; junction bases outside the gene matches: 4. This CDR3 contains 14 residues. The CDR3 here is CASRQGFGNQPQHF. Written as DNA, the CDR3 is TGTGCCAGCAGACAGGGGTTCGGCAATCAGCCCCAGCATTTT.

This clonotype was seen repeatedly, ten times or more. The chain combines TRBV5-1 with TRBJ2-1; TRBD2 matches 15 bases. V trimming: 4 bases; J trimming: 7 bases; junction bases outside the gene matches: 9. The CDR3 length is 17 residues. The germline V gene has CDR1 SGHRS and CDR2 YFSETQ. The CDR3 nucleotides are TGCGCCAGCAGCGCGGGACTAGCGGGAGGTAATAGAAATGAGCAGTTCTTC. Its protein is CASSAGLAGGNRNEQFF.

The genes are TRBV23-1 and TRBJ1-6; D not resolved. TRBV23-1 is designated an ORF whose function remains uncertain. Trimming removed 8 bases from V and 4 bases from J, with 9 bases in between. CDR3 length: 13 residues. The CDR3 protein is CASVGGYNSPLHF. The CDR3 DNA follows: TGCGCCAGCGTAGGAGGATATAATTCACCCCTCCACTTT.

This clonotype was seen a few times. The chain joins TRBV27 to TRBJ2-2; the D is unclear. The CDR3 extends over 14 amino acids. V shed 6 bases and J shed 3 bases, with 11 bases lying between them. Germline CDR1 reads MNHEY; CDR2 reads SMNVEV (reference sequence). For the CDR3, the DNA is TGTGCCAGCAGACCGATTCTGCACACCGGGGAGCTGTTTTTT. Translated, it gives CASRPILHTGELFF.

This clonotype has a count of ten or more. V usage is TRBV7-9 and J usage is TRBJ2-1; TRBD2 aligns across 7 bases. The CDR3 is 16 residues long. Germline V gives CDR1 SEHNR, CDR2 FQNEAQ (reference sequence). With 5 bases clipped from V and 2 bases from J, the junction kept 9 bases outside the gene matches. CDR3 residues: CASSPNSGATYNEQFF. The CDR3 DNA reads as TGTGCCAGCAGCCCTAACAGCGGGGCTACCTACAATGAGCAGTTCTTC.

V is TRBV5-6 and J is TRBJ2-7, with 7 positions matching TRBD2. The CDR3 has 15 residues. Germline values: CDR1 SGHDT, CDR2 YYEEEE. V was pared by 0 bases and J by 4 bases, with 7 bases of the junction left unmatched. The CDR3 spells CASSLEGGPLYEQYF. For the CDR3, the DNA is TGTGCCAGCAGCTTGGAGGGAGGGCCTCTTTACGAGCAGTACTTC. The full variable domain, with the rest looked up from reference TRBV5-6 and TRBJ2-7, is DAGVTQSPTHLIKTRGQQVTLRCSPKSGHDTVSWYQQALGQGPQFIFQYYEEEERQRGNFPDRFSGHQFPNYSSELNVNALLLGDSALYLCASSLEGGPLYEQYFGPGTRLTVT.

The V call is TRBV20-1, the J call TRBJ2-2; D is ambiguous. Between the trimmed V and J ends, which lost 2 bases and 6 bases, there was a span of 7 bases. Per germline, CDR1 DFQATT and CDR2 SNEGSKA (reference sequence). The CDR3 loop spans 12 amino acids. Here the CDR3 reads CSARTPSGELFF. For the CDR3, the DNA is TGCAGTGCTAGAACCCCTTCCGGGGAGCTGTTTTTT.

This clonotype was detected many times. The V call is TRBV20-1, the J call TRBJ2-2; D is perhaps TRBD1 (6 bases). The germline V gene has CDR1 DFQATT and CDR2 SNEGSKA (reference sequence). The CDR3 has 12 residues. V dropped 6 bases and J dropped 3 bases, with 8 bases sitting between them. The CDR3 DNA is TGCAGTGCACCAGGGGACACCGGGGAGCTGTTTTTT. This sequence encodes CSAPGDTGELFF.